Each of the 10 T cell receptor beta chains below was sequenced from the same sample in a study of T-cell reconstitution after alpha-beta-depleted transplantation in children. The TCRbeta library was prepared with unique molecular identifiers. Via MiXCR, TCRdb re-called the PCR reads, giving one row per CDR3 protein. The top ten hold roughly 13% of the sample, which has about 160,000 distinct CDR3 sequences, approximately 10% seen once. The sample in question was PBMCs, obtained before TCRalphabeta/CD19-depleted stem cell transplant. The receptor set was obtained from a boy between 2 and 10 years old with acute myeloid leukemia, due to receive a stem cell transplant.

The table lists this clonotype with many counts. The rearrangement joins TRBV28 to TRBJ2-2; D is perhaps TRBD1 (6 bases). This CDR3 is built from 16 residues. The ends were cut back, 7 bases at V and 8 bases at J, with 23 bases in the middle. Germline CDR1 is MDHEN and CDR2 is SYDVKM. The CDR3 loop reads CASKGQTSSGTGELFF. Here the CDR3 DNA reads TGTGCCAGCAAAGGACAGACGTCGTCAGGGACGGGGGAGCTGTTTTTT.

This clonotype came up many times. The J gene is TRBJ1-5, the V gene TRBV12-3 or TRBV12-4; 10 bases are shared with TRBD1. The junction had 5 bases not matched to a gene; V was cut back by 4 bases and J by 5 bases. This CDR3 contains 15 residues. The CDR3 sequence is CASSSDGTGDQPQHF. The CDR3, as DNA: TGTGCCAGCAGTTCTGATGGGACAGGGGATCAGCCCCAGCATTTT.

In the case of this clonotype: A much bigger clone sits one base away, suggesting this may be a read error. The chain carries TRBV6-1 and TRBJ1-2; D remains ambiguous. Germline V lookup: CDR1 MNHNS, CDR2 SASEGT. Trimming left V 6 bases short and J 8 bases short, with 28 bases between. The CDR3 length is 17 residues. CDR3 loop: CASRRAGAGSQLEGYTF. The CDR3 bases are TGTGCCAGCAGAAGAGCCGGCGCGGGGAGTCAATTGGAAGGCTACACCTTC.

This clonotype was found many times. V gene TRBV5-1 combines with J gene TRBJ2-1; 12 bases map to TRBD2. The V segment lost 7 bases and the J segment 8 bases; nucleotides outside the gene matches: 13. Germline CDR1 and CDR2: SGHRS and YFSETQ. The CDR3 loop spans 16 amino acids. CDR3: CASHRVTSGGRDEQFF. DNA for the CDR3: TGCGCCAGCCACAGGGTGACTAGCGGGGGACGCGATGAGCAGTTCTTC.

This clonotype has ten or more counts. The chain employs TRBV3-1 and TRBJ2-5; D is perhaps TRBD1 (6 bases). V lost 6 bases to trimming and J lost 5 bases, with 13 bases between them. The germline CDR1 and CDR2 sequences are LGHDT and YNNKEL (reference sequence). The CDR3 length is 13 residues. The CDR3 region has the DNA TGTGCCAGCAGGTATACAGGGAAGGAGACCCAGTACTTC. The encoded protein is CASRYTGKETQYF.

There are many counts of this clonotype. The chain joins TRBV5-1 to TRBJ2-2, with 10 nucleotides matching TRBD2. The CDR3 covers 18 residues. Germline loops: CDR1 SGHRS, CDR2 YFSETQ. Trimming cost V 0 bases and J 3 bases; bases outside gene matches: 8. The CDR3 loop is CASSLAGSGGPDTGELFF. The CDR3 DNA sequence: TGCGCCAGCAGCTTGGCCGGTAGCGGGGGGCCCGACACCGGGGAGCTGTTTTTT.

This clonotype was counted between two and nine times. The CDR3 protein is CASTRDNSYEQYF. For the CDR3, the DNA is TGTGCCAGCACTAGGGACAACTCCTACGAGCAGTACTTC. The chain couples TRBV2 to TRBJ2-7, with a possible D match to TRBD1 (6 bases). The CDR3 consists of 13 residues. The V gene's germline CDR1 is SNHLY and CDR2 FYNNEI. The V and J ends lost 7 bases and 0 bases respectively, with 10 bases between them.

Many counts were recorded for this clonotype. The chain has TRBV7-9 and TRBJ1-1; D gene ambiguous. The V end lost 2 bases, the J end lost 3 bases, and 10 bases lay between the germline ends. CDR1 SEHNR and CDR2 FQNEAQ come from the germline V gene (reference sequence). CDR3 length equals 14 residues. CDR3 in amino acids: CASSLLSGYTEAFF. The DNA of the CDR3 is TGTGCCAGCAGCTTACTTTCTGGGTACACTGAAGCTTTCTTT.

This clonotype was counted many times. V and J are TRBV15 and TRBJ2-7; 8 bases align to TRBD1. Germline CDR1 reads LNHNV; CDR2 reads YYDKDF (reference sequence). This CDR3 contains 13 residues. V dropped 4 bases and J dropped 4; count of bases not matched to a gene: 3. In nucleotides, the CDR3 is TGTGCCACCAGCAAGGGACAGGAGTACGAGCAGTACGTC. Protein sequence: CATSKGQEYEQYV.

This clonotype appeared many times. DNA for the CDR3: TGCAGCGTTGAAGACCCGTCTAGCGGGAGTTGGGAGACCCAGTACTTC. Its translation: CSVEDPSSGSWETQYF. The chain carries TRBV29-1 and TRBJ2-5; 10 bases are shared with TRBD2. The CDR3 runs to 16 residues. V was pared by 0 bases and J by 5 bases, with 9 bases of the junction left unmatched. Per germline, CDR1 SQVTM and CDR2 ANQGSEA.